Following are 5 T cell receptor beta chains from one sample sequenced in a study of shared clonotypes between healthy human individuals. Measured with immunoSEQ multiplex PCR; TCRdb has only the in-frame clones, and not every one. The data show over a million clones, around 98% seen once. The specimen was naive CD4+ T cells sorted from blood. Subset of the sample: CD45RA+ positively selected. The receptors originated from a man aged 30 to 39 in good health.

This clone was seen once. This chain joins TRBV21-1 and TRBJ2-1; TRBD2, the table's D call, lacks a check against the DNA. TRBV21-1 is reported as a pseudogene. The CDR3 is made up of 15 amino acids. CDR3 loop: CASMKRTSPCNEQFF. In nucleotides, the CDR3 is TGTGCCAGCATGAAACGGACTAGTCCCTGCAATGAGCAGTTCTTC.

This clone was picked up one time. The chain joins TRBV7-8 to TRBJ1-5; D call uncertain. Trimming shortened V by 5 bases and J by 7 bases, and 15 bases separated the two germline ends. Looked up from germline, CDR1 is SGHVS and CDR2 is FQNEAQ. This CDR3 is built from 14 residues. As DNA, the CDR3 is TGTGCCAGCAGCCAAGAGCGGTTGGGGCAGCCCCAGCATTTT. This codes for CASSQERLGQPQHF. The variable domain in full, with the rest retrieved from reference TRBV7-8 and TRBJ1-5, is GAGVSQSPRYKVAKRGQDVALRCDPISGHVSLFWYQQALGQGPEFLTYFQNEAQLDKSGLPSDRFFAERPEGSVSTLKIQRTQQEDSAVYLCASSQERLGQPQHFGDGTRLSIL.

The chain carries TRBV18 and TRBJ2-3, with 7 bases aligning to TRBD2. This CDR3 region has 16 residues. V shed 3 bases and J 2 bases; nucleotides not matched to a gene: 8. CDR1 and CDR2 (germline): KGHSH, LQKENI. The CDR3 spells CASSPRGGVNTDTQYF. The CDR3 DNA sequence: TGTGCCAGCTCACCCCGCGGGGGAGTTAACACAGATACGCAGTATTTT.

This clone has a single count. The chain uses TRBV6-5 and TRBJ2-3; D uncertain. Germline-derived CDR1 and CDR2 are MNHEY and SVGAGI. The CDR3 consists of 14 residues. V lost 4 bases to trimming and J lost 3 bases, with 11 bases between them. The CDR3 coding sequence is TGTGCCAGCAGTTCAAGGACCGGAACAGATACGCAGTATTTT. Amino acids: CASSSRTGTDTQYF.

The chain employs TRBV15 and TRBJ1-4; D not certain. The CDR3 is 13 residues long. Trimming removed 9 bases at V and 0 bases at J, with 8 bases between. Germline values: CDR1 LNHNV, CDR2 YYDKDF (reference sequence). The CDR3 sequence is CATSRPTNEKLFF. CDR3 DNA: TGTGCCACTTCTAGGCCAACTAATGAAAAACTGTTTTTT.